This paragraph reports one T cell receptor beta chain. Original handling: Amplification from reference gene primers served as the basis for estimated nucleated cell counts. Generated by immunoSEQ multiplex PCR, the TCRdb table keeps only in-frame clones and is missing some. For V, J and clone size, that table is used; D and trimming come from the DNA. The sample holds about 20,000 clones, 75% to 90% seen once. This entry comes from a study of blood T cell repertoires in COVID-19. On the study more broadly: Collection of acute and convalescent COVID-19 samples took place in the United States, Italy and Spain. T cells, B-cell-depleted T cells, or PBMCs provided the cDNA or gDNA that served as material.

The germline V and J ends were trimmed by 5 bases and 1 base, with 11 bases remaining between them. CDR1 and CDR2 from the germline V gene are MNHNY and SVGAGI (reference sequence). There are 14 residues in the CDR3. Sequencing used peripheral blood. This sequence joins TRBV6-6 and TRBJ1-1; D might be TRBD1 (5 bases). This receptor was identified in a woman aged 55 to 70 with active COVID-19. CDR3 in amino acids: CASSLRVGNTEAFF. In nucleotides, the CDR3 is TGTGCCAGCAGTCTCAGGGTCGGGAACACTGAAGCTTTCTTT.